Listed here are 32 T cell receptor beta chains from one sample, sequenced in a study of spatial heterogeneity in lung cancer. Whole-study findings and limits: Expanded intratumoral alpha and beta TCR counts tracked tumor mutation counts.

These receptors lack a known antigen. Each CDR3 protein gets one entry after TCRdb re-called the 5' RACE reads with MiXCR. Here the sample spans about 130 distinct CDR3 sequences, 25% to 30% being singletons. Stated time point: sample taken at primary tumor resection. The material was lung tumor tissue, obtained at surgery. The receptors derive from a female donor with early-stage non-small cell lung cancer.

Points on this clonotype: The library was built for alpha chains, so this beta chain is an off-target read and its size means little. The chain combines TRBV11-2 with TRBJ2-7; D may be TRBD1 (6 bases). The CDR3 has 13 amino acids. Per the germline V gene, CDR1 is SGHAT and CDR2 is FQNNGV. Trimming left V 5 bases short and J 3 bases short, with 11 bases between. As DNA, the CDR3 is TGTGCCAGCAGCCAGGGGACCCGCTACGAGCAGTACTTC. It codes for CASSQGTRYEQYF.

In its sample, this clonotype is large. A library prepared for alpha chains yielded this beta chain as an off-target read; its size is of little meaning. The CDR3 region is CAILQGFGEAFF. The CDR3 DNA sequence: TGTGCCATTCTTCAGGGTTTCGGTGAAGCTTTCTTT. This chain connects TRBV12-3 or TRBV12-4 to TRBJ1-1, with a tentative D call TRBD1 (5 bases). The CDR3 runs 12 residues. The V end was cut by 10 bases, the J end by 7 bases, with 16 bases between.

This clonotype was counted a few times. Within a library made for alpha chains, this beta chain is off target, and its count is uninformative. The chain has TRBV7-9 and TRBJ1-2; D unclear. Germline lookup yields CDR1 SEHNR and CDR2 FQNEAQ (reference sequence). The CDR3 has 12 amino acids. V was clipped by 10 bases and J by 8 bases, with 17 bases between them. For the CDR3, the DNA is TGTGCCATCCTTGTGGGATCGGTGGGCTACACCTTC. Translating gives CAILVGSVGYTF.

In the case of this clonotype: With the library built for alpha chains, this beta chain is off target and its frequency is not meaningful. J is TRBJ2-1 and V is TRBV6-1, with TRBD1 matching 8 bases. V was pared by 1 base and J by 9 bases, with 8 bases of the junction left unmatched. Per the germline V gene, CDR1 is MNHNS and CDR2 is SASEGT. CDR3 length: 15 residues. DNA for the CDR3: TGTGCCAGCAGTGAAGTAGCAGGGGGCAAAGGTGAGCAGTTCTTC. As protein: CASSEVAGGKGEQFF.

This clonotype is judged large. Little can be read into the size of this beta chain, an off-target read in a library designed for alpha chains. This sequence joins TRBV7-2 and TRBJ2-3; D is unclear. The germline CDR1 and CDR2 sequences are SGHTA and FQGNSA. The CDR3 loop spans 11 amino acids. V was pared by 2 bases and J by 8 bases, with 5 bases between. CDR3 nucleotides: TGTGCCAGCAGCTTAATCCCTACGCAGTATTTT. Translated: CASSLIPTQYF. The full variable domain, rest sourced from reference TRBV7-2 and TRBJ2-3, is GAGVSQSPSNKVTEKGKDVELRCDPISGHTALYWYRQSLGQGLEFLIYFQGNSAPDKSGLPSDRFSAERTGGSVSTLTIQRTQQEDSAVYLCASSLIPTQYFGPGTRLTVL.

This clonotype was counted only a few times. A library made for alpha chains picked up this beta chain off target, so its size means little. The chain has TRBV5-6 and TRBJ2-1; D not resolved. Trimming left V 1 base short and J 0 bases short, with 11 bases between. Germline CDR1 and CDR2: SGHDT and YYEEEE. This CDR3 comprises 16 residues. The CDR3 nucleotides read TGTGCCAGCAGCTTGTGGCGCGGAGTCTCCTACAATGAGCAGTTCTTC. As protein: CASSLWRGVSYNEQFF.

This clonotype is categorized as hyperexpanded (1% or more). This beta chain is an off-target read within a library intended for alpha chains, so its frequency means little. The chain combines TRBV20-1 with TRBJ2-7; TRBD2 matches 9 bases. The CDR3 sequence is 14 residues long. Trimming cost V 3 bases and J 4 bases; bases outside gene matches: 7. Looked up from germline, CDR1 is DFQATT and CDR2 is SNEGSKA (reference sequence). This CDR3 is CSARGVAGAYEQYF. CDR3 in DNA: TGCAGTGCTAGGGGGGTAGCGGGAGCATACGAGCAGTACTTC.

This clonotype was observed a few times. This beta chain is off target for a library built for alpha chains, so its abundance means little. The chain has TRBV10-3 and TRBJ1-3; no clear D. Per germline, CDR1 ENHRY and CDR2 SYGVKD. Trimming stripped 3 bases from V and 4 bases from J, with 7 bases between. The CDR3 is made up of 13 amino acids. For the CDR3, the DNA is TGTGCCATCAGTGACGGACGGGGAAACACCATATATTTT. Translation gives CAISDGRGNTIYF.

As regards this clonotype: This beta chain slipped into a library made for alpha chains as a stray read, so its size is not meaningful. The gene calls are TRBV2 and TRBJ2-5; D remains unclear. Germline lookup yields CDR1 SNHLY and CDR2 FYNNEI. The CDR3 runs to 13 residues. Trimming took 6 bases from V and 5 from J, leaving 13 bases between them. Here the CDR3 reads CASRSLGSETQYF. The CDR3 DNA reads TGTGCCAGCAGGTCCCTCGGCTCGGAGACCCAGTACTTC.

By frequency in the sample, this clonotype is hyperexpanded. This beta chain is an unintended read in a library built for alpha chains; its size means little. V gene TRBV11-2 combines with J gene TRBJ2-7; D remains unclear. CDR3 length equals 12 residues. CDR1 is SGHAT and CDR2 is FQNNGV in the germline V gene. V was pared by 4 bases and J by 7 bases, with 11 bases between. In nucleotides, the CDR3 is TGTGCCAGCAGCTCCTCCCCGGAGGAGCAGTACTTC. Protein sequence: CASSSSPEEQYF.

A remark on this clonotype: This beta chain is an unintended read in a library built for alpha chains; its size means little. The rearrangement links TRBV28 to TRBJ2-5; D unresolved. This CDR3 spans 15 amino acids. The germline CDR1 and CDR2 sequences are MDHEN and SYDVKM. V was trimmed by 3 bases and J by 0 bases, leaving 11 bases between them. Written as DNA, the CDR3 is TGTGCCAGCAGTTTTGTCTACCACCACCAAGAGACCCAGTACTTC. Its protein is CASSFVYHHQETQYF.

About this clonotype: This beta chain is an off-target read within a library intended for alpha chains, so its frequency means little. This chain joins TRBV6-5 and TRBJ1-5; tentative D call: TRBD1 (5 bases). In germline, CDR1 is MNHEY, CDR2 SVGAGI. There are 13 residues in the CDR3. The V and J ends lost 4 bases and 6 bases respectively, with 10 bases between them. DNA for the CDR3: TGTGCCAGCAGTTGGGGGGGTGGTCAGCCCCAGCATTTT. It translates to CASSWGGGQPQHF.

Concerning this clonotype itself: In a library made to pick up alpha chains, this beta chain is a stray read with a size that means little. This sequence joins TRBV12-3 or TRBV12-4 and TRBJ2-2; D gene uncertain. The germline V and J ends were trimmed by 1 base and 4 bases, with 1 base remaining between them. This CDR3 is 12 amino acids long. CDR3 in amino acids: CASSLVTGELFF. DNA of the CDR3: TGTGCCAGCAGTTTAGTCACCGGGGAGCTGTTTTTT.

By share of the sample, this clonotype is large. For a library built for alpha chains, this beta chain is a stray read; little rests on its size. The chain joins TRBV6-5 to TRBJ1-2; D gene ambiguous. Germline-derived CDR1 and CDR2 are MNHEY and SVGAGI. The germline V and J ends were trimmed by 0 bases and 8 bases, with 10 bases remaining between them. The length of the CDR3 is 13 residues. The CDR3 nucleotides are TGTGCCAGCAGTTACTCGAGTCAACGAGGCTACACCTTC. It translates to CASSYSSQRGYTF.

This clonotype has only a few counts. Since the library was made to target alpha chains, this beta chain is a stray read and its abundance is not meaningful. The rearrangement links TRBV27 to TRBJ2-5; no clear D gene. CDR1 and CDR2 from the germline V gene are MNHEY and SMNVEV (reference sequence). The V and J ends lost 2 bases and 1 base respectively, with 5 bases between them. The CDR3 covers 13 residues. This chain's CDR3 is CASSLKLQETQYF. As DNA, the CDR3 is TGTGCCAGCAGTTTAAAACTCCAAGAGACCCAGTACTTC.

Within the sample, this clonotype is hyperexpanded. This beta chain came through as a stray read in a library set up for alpha chains, and its size says little. This chain uses TRBV2 with TRBJ2-6; D ambiguous. Per the germline V gene, CDR1 is SNHLY and CDR2 is FYNNEI. The V gene lost 10 bases and the J gene lost 0 bases, with 13 bases spanning the gap. The CDR3 consists of 15 residues. The CDR3 DNA reads TGTGCCAAAAAGGACGGTGACTCTGGGGCCAACGTCCTGACTTTC. It codes for CAKKDGDSGANVLTF.

For this clonotype: This beta chain is a stray sequence in a library constructed for alpha chains; its clone size is not meaningful. The chain is built from TRBV5-1 and TRBJ2-5; D is possibly TRBD2 (6 bases). Germline V lookup: CDR1 SGHRS, CDR2 YFSETQ. The CDR3 contains 13 residues. Trimming removed 3 bases at V and 5 bases at J, with 11 bases between. The CDR3 here is CASSSAGGETQYF. The CDR3, as DNA: TGCGCCAGCAGCTCAGCCGGGGGTGAGACCCAGTACTTC.

This clonotype was detected once. This beta chain turned up in a library designed for alpha chains; as an off-target read, its abundance says little. The chain employs TRBV3-1 and TRBJ1-6; D is unresolved. The CDR3 has 18 residues. Between the trimmed V and J ends, which lost 1 base and 8 bases, there was a span of 21 bases. Germline loops: CDR1 LGHDT, CDR2 YNNKEL (reference sequence). The CDR3 is CASSQGRKTLKWDSPLHF. The DNA for the CDR3 is TGTGCCAGCAGCCAAGGGAGGAAGACCCTCAAGTGGGATTCACCCCTCCACTTT.

This clonotype showed up just a few times. This beta chain represents an off-target read in a library built for alpha chains; its size is of limited meaning. CDR3 nucleotide sequence: TGCAGTGCTAGAGTTGGGGGGGGCACAGATACGCAGTATTTT. Protein product: CSARVGGGTDTQYF. This rearrangement joins TRBV20-1 to TRBJ2-3, with TRBD2 identical over 7 bases. This CDR3 has 14 residues. After removal of 1 base from V and 1 base from J, the junction contained 2 bases not matched to a gene. Germline-derived CDR1 and CDR2 are DFQATT and SNEGSKA (reference sequence).

Of note for this clonotype: Within a library made for alpha chains, this beta chain is off target, and its count is uninformative. This chain connects TRBV20-1 to TRBJ2-5, with D possibly being TRBD1 or TRBD2 (5 bases each). There are 14 residues in the CDR3. V was cut by 0 bases and J by 7 bases, with 15 bases left in between. Per the germline V gene, CDR1 is DFQATT and CDR2 is SNEGSKA (reference sequence). Here the CDR3 reads CSARDGTNEATQYF. The CDR3 DNA follows: TGCAGTGCTAGAGATGGGACGAACGAAGCGACCCAGTACTTC.

In regard to this clonotype: Found in a library prepared for alpha chains, this beta chain is an off-target read, and its abundance has little meaning. The rearrangement uses TRBV13 and TRBJ1-1; TRBD1 matches 7 bases. The CDR3 contains 17 residues. Looked up from germline, CDR1 is PRHDT and CDR2 is FYEKMQ (reference sequence). After removal of 0 bases from V and 0 bases from J, the junction contained 7 bases not matched to a gene. Written as DNA, the CDR3 is TGTGCCAGCAGCTTAGGTGCGACAGGGCGATTGAACACTGAAGCTTTCTTT. Its translation is CASSLGATGRLNTEAFF. Full variable domain (outside the CDR3, taken from reference TRBV13 and TRBJ1-1): AAGVIQSPRHLIKEKRETATLKCYPIPRHDTVYWYQQGPGQDPQFLISFYEKMQSDKGSIPDRFSAQQFSDYHSELNMSSLELGDSALYFCASSLGATGRLNTEAFFGQGTRLTVV.

To note about this clonotype: This beta chain lies outside the target of a library built for alpha chains; its clone size means little. CDR3 coding DNA: TGTGCCAGCAGCTTAAATGGATTCCAGGGACCCTACGAGCAGTACTTC. It translates to CASSLNGFQGPYEQYF. V gene TRBV7-2 combines with J gene TRBJ2-7, with D perhaps given as TRBD1 or TRBD2 (5 bases each). Germline V gene lookup returns CDR1 SGHTA and CDR2 FQGNSA. This CDR3 spans 16 amino acids. V lost 2 bases and J lost 2, with 16 bases in between. Variable domain in full (rest from reference TRBV7-2 and TRBJ2-7): GAGVSQSPSNKVTEKGKDVELRCDPISGHTALYWYRQSLGQGLEFLIYFQGNSAPDKSGLPSDRFSAERTGGSVSTLTIQRTQQEDSAVYLCASSLNGFQGPYEQYFGPGTRLTVT.

This clonotype came up a few times. The library was designed around alpha chains, so this beta chain is a stray read whose abundance carries little weight. The chain combines TRBV3-1 with TRBJ2-5; 10 bases map to TRBD2. Germline V gene sequence: CDR1 LGHDT, CDR2 YNNKEL (reference sequence). V lost 3 bases and J lost 1; bases outside the gene matches: 5. The CDR3 runs to 16 residues. The CDR3 DNA reads as TGTGCCAGCAGCCAGCACAAGCGGGGGGGCCAAGAGACCCAGTACTTC. Amino acids: CASSQHKRGGQETQYF.

Turning to this clonotype: This beta chain represents an off-target read in a library built for alpha chains; its size is of limited meaning. The chain couples TRBV2 to TRBJ2-2; no clear D. The ends were cut back, 5 bases at V and 10 bases at J, with 14 bases in the middle. The germline V gene has CDR1 SNHLY and CDR2 FYNNEI. The CDR3 totals 13 residues. The CDR3 DNA reads as TGTGCCAGCAGTCCCCCCGACTTTCAGGAGCTGTTTTTT. Amino acid sequence: CASSPPDFQELFF.

Details on this clonotype: With the library built for alpha chains, this beta chain is off target and its frequency is not meaningful. The CDR3 loop is CASSLQYAGVNTEAFF. CDR3 nucleotide sequence: TGCGCCAGCAGCTTGCAGTATGCAGGGGTGAACACTGAAGCTTTCTTT. The chain carries TRBV5-1 and TRBJ1-1, with D possibly TRBD1 on 6 matching bases. Germline V gene sequence: CDR1 SGHRS, CDR2 YFSETQ. The CDR3 runs to 16 residues. V lost 1 base to trimming and J lost 0 bases, with 13 bases between them.

Of note for this clonotype: In a library made to pick up alpha chains, this beta chain is a stray read with a size that means little. The CDR3 sequence: CASPTVMNTEAFF. In DNA, the CDR3 is TGTGCCAGCCCTACAGTGATGAACACTGAAGCTTTCTTT. V usage is TRBV6-1 and J usage is TRBJ1-1; no reliable D call. Germline V gives CDR1 MNHNS, CDR2 SASEGT. The length of the CDR3 is 13 residues. V shed 8 bases and J shed 0 bases, with 10 bases lying between them.

This clonotype is judged hyperexpanded. This beta chain was picked up by a library intended for alpha chains and is off target, so its count carries little meaning. V usage is TRBV5-1 and J usage is TRBJ2-7; D is possibly TRBD1 or TRBD2 (5 bases each). Trimming cost V 4 bases and J 3 bases, with 11 bases left between them. CDR1 is SGHRS, CDR2 YFSETQ, per germline. The length of the CDR3 is 13 residues. In DNA, the CDR3 is TGCGCCAGCAGCACCTGGGGGAACTACGAGCAGTACTTC. Translating it yields CASSTWGNYEQYF.

By share of the sample, this clonotype is large. With a much larger clone just one base away, this may be a read error. A read error is likely, as this CDR3 ends without the conserved phenylalanine or tryptophan. This beta chain slipped into a library made for alpha chains as a stray read, so its size is not meaningful. V usage is TRBV5-5 and J usage is TRBJ2-2; 11 positions agree with TRBD2. Germline V gene sequence: CDR1 SGHKS, CDR2 YYEKEE (reference sequence). This CDR3 spans 19 amino acids. V lost 0 bases, J lost 2 bases, and 9 bases stayed unmatched. The CDR3 is CASSLVNPGLADNTGELFL. The CDR3 DNA sequence: TGTGCCAGCAGCTTGGTAAATCCGGGACTAGCGGATAACACCGGGGAGCTGTTTTTG.

This clonotype has only a few counts. Since the library was made to target alpha chains, this beta chain is a stray read and its abundance is not meaningful. The rearrangement joins TRBV3-1 to TRBJ2-2; D possibly corresponds to TRBD2 (5 bases). Trimming removed 2 bases from V and 0 bases from J, with 7 bases in between. The CDR3 length is 15 residues. CDR1 and CDR2 (germline): LGHDT, YNNKEL (reference sequence). This chain's CDR3 is CASSQSGANTGELFF. The CDR3 DNA reads as TGTGCCAGCAGCCAATCCGGGGCGAACACCGGGGAGCTGTTTTTT.

Of note for this clonotype: This beta chain is off target for a library built for alpha chains, so its abundance means little. This chain uses TRBV6-5 with TRBJ1-4, with 7 nucleotides matching TRBD1. The V and J ends lost 6 bases and 7 bases, in that order; junction bases with no gene match: 5. Germline V CDR1 and CDR2: MNHEY, SVGAGI. This CDR3 region has 13 residues. The CDR3 nucleotides are TGTGCCAGCAGGATACAGGGGACTGAAAAACTGTTTTTT. Amino acid sequence: CASRIQGTEKLFF.

As for this clonotype: Because this beta chain is a stray read in a library intended to capture alpha chains, its abundance should not be given much weight. The rearrangement links TRBV6-2 or TRBV6-3 to TRBJ2-5; D remains ambiguous. Germline values: CDR1 MNHEY, CDR2 SVGEGT. V was pared by 5 bases and J by 2 bases, with 9 bases between. CDR3 length equals 13 residues. The CDR3: CASSTPPQETQYF. The CDR3 DNA is TGTGCCAGCAGTACCCCCCCACAAGAGACCCAGTACTTC.

This clonotype is large in the sample. The junction and the germline gene differ at one end; a read error may be behind it. This beta chain was picked up by a library intended for alpha chains and is off target, so its count carries little meaning. The chain is built from TRBV5-1 and TRBJ2-6; a possible D gene is TRBD1 (5 bases). CDR3 length equals 20 residues. Per germline, CDR1 SGHRS and CDR2 YFSETQ. The CDR3 protein is CASSLAIGDSVSSGVNVLTF. The DNA for the CDR3 is TGCGCCAGCAGCTTGGCCATCGGAGACAGCGTTAGCTCTGGGGTCAACGTCCTGACTTTC.